Listed below are T cell receptor beta chains from one sample, sequenced in a study of blood T cell repertoires in COVID-19. TCRdb's copy holds only in-frame clones and misses some; the assay was immunoSEQ multiplex PCR. Among about 440,000 clones listed, 90% were seen once. Sequenced material: PBMCs or T cells enriched from blood (not recorded which). These receptors were collected from a man between 18 and 29 years old who had recovered from COVID-19. The CDR3 runs from the conserved cysteine through the conserved F or W. A D gene is named only where the DNA matches it firmly. Only some rows state a clone size, as once, few, many or a class for expanded clones.

clone_size: .
j_call: TRBJ2-7
d_call: .
v_call: TRBV30
cdr3_aa: CAWRGRGNYEQYF
cdr3_nt: TGTGCCTGGAGAGGTCGCGGGAACTACGAGCAGTACTTC

clone_size: once
j_call: TRBJ1-4
d_call: .
v_call: TRBV2
cdr3_aa: CASWDIYEKLFF
cdr3_nt: TGTGCCAGCTGGGACATTTATGAAAAACTGTTTTTT

clone_size: once
j_call: TRBJ1-2
d_call: TRBD1
v_call: TRBV4-1
cdr3_aa: CASSAQTGPGGGGYTF
cdr3_nt: TGCGCCAGCAGCGCACAGACAGGGCCGGGTGGTGGGGGCTACACCTTC

clone_size: once
j_call: TRBJ1-1
d_call: .
v_call: TRBV27
cdr3_aa: CASSIQGRNTEAFF
cdr3_nt: TGTGCCAGCAGTATACAGGGTAGGAACACTGAAGCTTTCTTT

clone_size: .
j_call: TRBJ2-2
d_call: .
v_call: TRBV2
cdr3_aa: CASSGGDSAGELFF
cdr3_nt: TGTGCCAGCAGTGGGGGGGACTCGGCCGGGGAGCTGTTTTTT

clone_size: .
j_call: TRBJ1-1
d_call: .
v_call: TRBV19
cdr3_aa: CASSIARDTEAFF
cdr3_nt: TGTGCCAGTAGTATAGCGCGGGACACTGAAGCTTTCTTT

clone_size: .
j_call: TRBJ1-3
d_call: .
v_call: TRBV3-1/TRBV3-2
cdr3_aa: CASSQEFSGNTIYF
cdr3_nt: TGTGCCAGCAGCCAGGAGTTCTCTGGAAACACCATATATTTT

clone_size: .
j_call: TRBJ2-2
d_call: .
v_call: TRBV2
cdr3_aa: CASSLSVPGELFF
cdr3_nt: TGTGCCAGCAGTCTTAGTGTGCCCGGGGAGCTGTTTTTT

clone_size: .
j_call: TRBJ2-7
d_call: .
v_call: TRBV19
cdr3_aa: CASSKAGMNEQYF
cdr3_nt: TGTGCCAGTAGTAAGGCAGGGATGAACGAGCAGTACTTC

clone_size: once
j_call: TRBJ2-4
d_call: .
v_call: TRBV5-6
cdr3_aa: CASSLLGRNIQYF
cdr3_nt: TGTGCCAGCAGCCTCCTGGGGCGGAACATTCAGTACTTC

clone_size: once
j_call: TRBJ1-1
d_call: TRBD1
v_call: TRBV7-9
cdr3_aa: CASSSRQGSTEAFF
cdr3_nt: TGTGCCAGCAGCTCCCGACAGGGATCCACTGAAGCTTTCTTT

clone_size: .
j_call: TRBJ1-5
d_call: .
v_call: TRBV9
cdr3_aa: CASSVAGNQPQHF
cdr3_nt: TGTGCCAGCAGCGTAGCAGGGAATCAGCCCCAGCATTTT

clone_size: .
j_call: TRBJ2-3
d_call: .
v_call: TRBV7-8
cdr3_aa: CASSLAIADTQYF
cdr3_nt: TGTGCCAGCAGCTTAGCTATAGCGGATACGCAGTATTTT

clone_size: .
j_call: TRBJ2-1
d_call: .
v_call: TRBV28
cdr3_aa: CASTSGGLAGPNEQFF
cdr3_nt: TGTGCCAGCACCTCAGGGGGCCTAGCGGGGCCCAATGAGCAGTTCTTC

clone_size: .
j_call: TRBJ1-1
d_call: .
v_call: TRBV3-1/TRBV3-2
cdr3_aa: CASSLGQQGTEAFF
cdr3_nt: TGTGCCAGCAGCCTCGGGCAGCAGGGCACTGAAGCTTTCTTT

clone_size: .
j_call: TRBJ2-2
d_call: .
v_call: TRBV9
cdr3_aa: CASSASPGELFF
cdr3_nt: TGTGCCAGCAGCGCTAGCCCCGGGGAGCTGTTTTTT

clone_size: .
j_call: TRBJ1-1
d_call: .
v_call: TRBV3-1/TRBV3-2
cdr3_aa: CASSHSQGLEAFF
cdr3_nt: TGTGCCAGCAGCCATAGCCAGGGCCTTGAAGCTTTCTTT

clone_size: once
j_call: TRBJ1-5
d_call: TRBD1
v_call: TRBV28
cdr3_aa: CASSLTGDDQPQHF
cdr3_nt: TGTGCCAGCAGTCTGACAGGGGACGACCAGCCCCAGCATTTT

clone_size: .
j_call: TRBJ2-3
d_call: .
v_call: TRBV28
cdr3_aa: CASSFFEVTDTQYF
cdr3_nt: TGTGCCAGCAGTTTTTTTGAGGTCACAGATACGCAGTATTTT

clone_size: .
j_call: TRBJ1-1
d_call: .
v_call: TRBV29-1
cdr3_aa: CSVVRGTEAFF
cdr3_nt: TGCAGCGTTGTAAGGGGCACTGAAGCTTTCTTT

clone_size: .
j_call: TRBJ2-4
d_call: TRBD2
v_call: TRBV9
cdr3_aa: CASSQGLAGGMGKNIQYF
cdr3_nt: TGTGCCAGCAGCCAGGGACTAGCGGGAGGGATGGGCAAAAACATTCAGTACTTC

clone_size: .
j_call: TRBJ1-1
d_call: .
v_call: TRBV7-6
cdr3_aa: CASSPGLQGSTEAFF
cdr3_nt: TGTGCCAGCAGCCCGGGCCTACAGGGAAGCACTGAAGCTTTCTTT

clone_size: once
j_call: TRBJ2-1
d_call: .
v_call: TRBV11-3
cdr3_aa: CASSRGTDPSDEQFF
cdr3_nt: TGTGCCAGCAGCCGGGGGACAGACCCTAGTGATGAGCAGTTCTTC

clone_size: .
j_call: TRBJ2-3
d_call: TRBD2
v_call: TRBV18
cdr3_aa: CASSPVFPSGGNTGDTQYF
cdr3_nt: TGTGCCAGCTCACCAGTATTTCCTAGCGGGGGGAACACCGGAGATACGCAGTATTTT

clone_size: .
j_call: TRBJ2-5
d_call: TRBD2
v_call: TRBV28
cdr3_aa: CASSPSGLSGRIGTQYF
cdr3_nt: TGTGCCAGCAGTCCATCGGGACTAAGCGGGAGGATAGGGACCCAGTACTTC

clone_size: .
j_call: TRBJ1-1
d_call: TRBD1
v_call: TRBV13
cdr3_aa: CASSSRQGNTEAFF
cdr3_nt: TGTGCCAGCAGCTCAAGACAGGGGAACACTGAAGCTTTCTTT

clone_size: .
j_call: TRBJ2-5
d_call: .
v_call: TRBV21-1
cdr3_aa: CASAEETQYF
cdr3_nt: TGTGCCAGCGCCGAGGAGACCCAGTACTTC

clone_size: once
j_call: TRBJ2-3
d_call: .
v_call: TRBV5-1
cdr3_aa: CASRRGLAHTDTQYF
cdr3_nt: TGCGCCAGCAGACGGGGTCTGGCCCACACGGATACGCAGTATTTT

clone_size: .
j_call: TRBJ1-3
d_call: .
v_call: TRBV7-9
cdr3_aa: CASSLAPGNTIYF
cdr3_nt: TGTGCCAGCAGCTTAGCTCCAGGAAACACCATATATTTT

clone_size: .
j_call: TRBJ2-7
d_call: TRBD2
v_call: TRBV5-1
cdr3_aa: CASSLWPSGTSYEQYF
cdr3_nt: TGCGCCAGCAGCTTGTGGCCTAGCGGGACCTCCTACGAGCAGTACTTC

clone_size: .
j_call: TRBJ2-5
d_call: .
v_call: TRBV30
cdr3_aa: CAWGPGRRETQYF
cdr3_nt: TGTGCCTGGGGCCCCGGGAGACGAGAGACCCAGTACTTC

clone_size: .
j_call: TRBJ2-7
d_call: .
v_call: TRBV29-1
cdr3_aa: CSASGVSSYEQYF
cdr3_nt: TGCAGCGCTTCGGGGGTGAGCTCCTACGAGCAGTACTTC

clone_size: once
j_call: TRBJ1-2
d_call: TRBD1
v_call: TRBV14
cdr3_aa: CASSNDRVYGYTF
cdr3_nt: TGTGCCAGCAGCAACGACAGGGTATATGGCTACACCTTC

clone_size: .
j_call: TRBJ2-7
d_call: .
v_call: TRBV19
cdr3_aa: CASSPSGGSYEQYF
cdr3_nt: TGTGCCAGTAGTCCCTCTGGGGGCTCGTACGAGCAGTACTTC

clone_size: .
j_call: TRBJ1-1
d_call: .
v_call: TRBV5-1
cdr3_aa: CASSLRPRGVGVNTEAFF
cdr3_nt: TGCGCCAGCAGCTTGAGGCCCCGCGGGGTAGGGGTGAACACTGAAGCTTTCTTT

clone_size: .
j_call: TRBJ1-2
d_call: .
v_call: TRBV9
cdr3_aa: CASSVAEVDGYTF
cdr3_nt: TGTGCCAGCAGCGTAGCTGAGGTGGATGGCTACACCTTC

clone_size: .
j_call: TRBJ1-2
d_call: TRBD1
v_call: TRBV7-9
cdr3_aa: CASSLSTGQGNGGYTF
cdr3_nt: TGTGCCAGCAGCTTAAGTACGGGACAGGGCAATGGAGGCTACACCTTC

clone_size: .
j_call: TRBJ1-4
d_call: TRBD1
v_call: TRBV28
cdr3_aa: CASSLLYFGDRDEKLFF
cdr3_nt: TGTGCCAGCAGTTTATTATACTTCGGGGACAGGGATGAAAAACTGTTTTTT

clone_size: .
j_call: TRBJ1-3
d_call: TRBD1
v_call: TRBV5-8
cdr3_aa: CASSRDSDSGNTIYF
cdr3_nt: TGTGCCAGCAGTCGGGACAGCGACTCTGGAAACACCATATATTTT

clone_size: .
j_call: TRBJ1-2
d_call: .
v_call: TRBV4-1
cdr3_aa: CASSQEPFGGPTTF
cdr3_nt: TGCGCCAGCAGCCAAGAACCGTTTGGGGGCCCTACCACCTTC

clone_size: .
j_call: TRBJ1-4
d_call: .
v_call: TRBV7-2
cdr3_aa: CASSSGRGLGELFF
cdr3_nt: TGTGCCAGCAGCTCCGGACGGGGACTAGGAGAACTGTTTTTT

clone_size: .
j_call: TRBJ1-6
d_call: .
v_call: TRBV19
cdr3_aa: CASSRERGSPLHF
cdr3_nt: TGTGCCAGTAGCAGGGAAAGAGGTTCACCCCTCCACTTT

clone_size: .
j_call: TRBJ2-1
d_call: .
v_call: TRBV29-1
cdr3_aa: CSSGVGSSYNEQFF
cdr3_nt: TGCAGCTCCGGTGTCGGGAGCTCCTACAATGAGCAGTTCTTC

clone_size: once
j_call: TRBJ2-2
d_call: .
v_call: TRBV19
cdr3_aa: CASSIVGGSGELFF
cdr3_nt: TGTGCCAGTAGTATAGTAGGCGGTTCCGGGGAGCTGTTTTTT

clone_size: .
j_call: TRBJ1-5
d_call: TRBD1
v_call: TRBV7-9
cdr3_aa: CASSTGQLYSNQPQHF
cdr3_nt: TGTGCCAGCAGCACGGGACAGCTTTATAGCAATCAGCCCCAGCATTTT

clone_size: .
j_call: TRBJ1-4
d_call: .
v_call: TRBV5-6
cdr3_aa: CASSLGGLTNEKLFF
cdr3_nt: TGTGCCAGCTCCCTCGGGGGGCTCACTAATGAAAAACTGTTTTTT

clone_size: .
j_call: TRBJ2-7
d_call: TRBD2
v_call: TRBV5-1
cdr3_aa: CASSIRLAGETEHPYEQYF
cdr3_nt: TGCGCCAGCAGCATCAGACTAGCGGGAGAAACCGAGCATCCCTACGAGCAGTACTTC

clone_size: .
j_call: TRBJ1-1
d_call: .
v_call: TRBV10-1
cdr3_aa: CASSPEGGSLNTEAFF
cdr3_nt: TGCGCCAGCAGCCCTGAGGGTGGAAGCTTGAACACTGAAGCTTTCTTT